These T cell receptor beta chains were read from a single sample in a study of blood T cell repertoires in COVID-19. Clones were read by immunoSEQ multiplex PCR, and TCRdb kept only the in-frame ones, dropping some. The sample comprises over 150,000 clones, more than 75% of which are singletons, and 10% rests with the top ten. Sequencing was performed on peripheral blood. Receptors originate from a woman aged 65 to 85 with COVID-19, enrolled during active disease. CDR3s include the opening cysteine and the closing phenylalanine or tryptophan. A clone size is listed for some rows: how often the clone was seen (once, few, many), or a class if it is expanded.

V gene	clone size	CDR3 protein
TRBV4-1	.	CASSQDLSRYGQPQHF
TRBV7-4	.	CASSRLKLAGGIPNEQFF
TRBV12-3/TRBV12-4	.	CASRMVWTEQFF
TRBV7-2	.	CASSLGGTSSETQYF
TRBV19	.	CASSIDRQARAFF
TRBV6-6	.	CASSPPGQGDGEAFF
TRBV27	.	CASRPALAGTGELFF
TRBV6-5	once	CASLLGGLSTEAFF
TRBV19	.	CASSVDTSGGEQYF
TRBV6-6	.	CASSPRSEYLNTEAFF
TRBV18	.	CASSPTETDTQYF
TRBV7-2	.	CASSLLGTGLNTGELFF
TRBV7-9	.	CASSLGYLAFSTHTDTQYF
TRBV5-1	.	CASSFASLSDTQYF
TRBV2	.	CASHKTSGGPWAGELFF
TRBV5-4	.	CASSRPGLAGTQETQYF
TRBV11-2	.	CASSPRTGSGNTIYF
TRBV12-5	.	CASGTGAYNEQFF
TRBV18	once	CASSPGLGSNQPQHF
TRBV30	.	CAWAGQVQKTQYF
TRBV7-9	.	CASGGQGGTQPQHF
TRBV7-9	.	CASSLDLQGWDTEAFF
TRBV5-1	.	CASSLAGTEETQYF
TRBV6-6	.	CASSYSAGWNTEAFF
TRBV4-1	.	CASSQSTFGLGSEKLFF
TRBV24-1	.	CATSDRQGIRTGELFF
TRBV18	.	CASSQLAGGEQFF
TRBV19	.	CASSIGGGTLYQPQHF
TRBV3-1/TRBV3-2	.	CASSRMPAGSYNEQFF
TRBV5-1	few	CASSRLQGNEKLFF
TRBV19	once	CASSIASGGAGNTEAFF
TRBV18	.	CASSPNTLANEKLFF
TRBV19	.	CASSIRTGGLGTGELFF